Listed here are 24 T cell receptor beta chains from one sample, sequenced in a study of Graves' ophthalmopathy and Graves' hyperthyroidism. The study amplified TCR beta CDR3 regions using RNA transcripts. After a first-round RT-PCR with HTBI primers, a second-round multiplex PCR was run. TCRdb analysed the multiplex PCR reads with MiXCR anew, one entry per CDR3 protein. The table lists some 370,000 distinct CDR3 sequences, approximately 18% of them singletons. The sample consisted of peripheral blood. The receptors come from an adult woman with stable Graves' hyperthyroidism.

This clonotype was seen at least ten times. This rearrangement joins TRBV7-3 to TRBJ1-1, with D hard to call. The germline CDR1 and CDR2 sequences are SGHTA and FQGTGA. Trimming cost V 1 base and J 1 base, with 10 bases left between them. The CDR3 is 15 residues long. CDR3 sequence reads: CASSLIRIENTEAFF. The CDR3 region has the DNA TGTGCCAGCAGCTTAATCAGGATTGAGAACACTGAAGCTTTCTTT.

This clonotype was observed a handful of times. The chain carries TRBV6-5 and TRBJ2-2, with D possibly TRBD1 on 6 matching bases. There are 16 residues in the CDR3. Germline V gene lookup returns CDR1 MNHEY and CDR2 SVGAGI. V lost 4 bases and J 4 bases, leaving 16 bases between the germline ends. The CDR3 sequence is CASSSYQNRATGELFF. The DNA of the CDR3 is TGTGCCAGCAGTTCCTACCAGAACAGGGCCACCGGGGAGCTGTTTTTT.

Many counts were recorded for this clonotype. The chain couples TRBV7-9 to TRBJ2-5; no clear D. With 4 bases removed from V and 5 bases from J, the gap between germline ends came to 17 bases. This CDR3 contains 15 residues. Germline V gene lookup returns CDR1 SEHNR and CDR2 FQNEAQ (reference sequence). Here the CDR3 reads CASSSLKGPEETQYF. In nucleotides, the CDR3 is TGTGCCAGCAGCTCGTTGAAGGGCCCAGAGGAGACCCAGTACTTC. The whole variable domain, filled in from reference TRBV7-9 and TRBJ2-5, reads DTGVSQNPRHKITKRGQNVTFRCDPISEHNRLYWYRQTLGQGPEFLTYFQNEAQLEKSRLLSDRFSAERPKGSFSTLEIQRTEQGDSAMYLCASSSLKGPEETQYFGPGTRLLVL.

This clonotype came up a few times. The rearrangement joins TRBV5-1 to TRBJ1-1, with unresolved D. V lost 2 bases to trimming and J lost 2 bases, with 19 bases between them. Germline V gene data show CDR1 as SGHRS and CDR2 as YFSETQ. CDR3 length equals 17 residues. The chain's CDR3 is CASSFPSGRTANTEAFF. CDR3 sequence (DNA): TGCGCCAGCAGCTTCCCCTCTGGACGGACGGCTAACACTGAAGCTTTCTTT.

This clonotype was detected many times. The genes are TRBV5-1 and TRBJ2-7; D remains unclear. There are 13 residues in the CDR3. V dropped 4 bases and J dropped 2 bases, with 10 bases sitting between them. The germline gives CDR1 SGHRS, CDR2 YFSETQ. CDR3 residues: CASSQDQAYEQYF. Written as DNA, the CDR3 is TGCGCCAGCAGCCAGGACCAAGCCTACGAGCAGTACTTC.

This clonotype was found many times. V gene TRBV29-1 combines with J gene TRBJ2-7, with 7 bases that match TRBD1. In germline, CDR1 is SQVTM, CDR2 ANQGSEA. This CDR3 comprises 12 residues. V was clipped by 4 bases and J by 6 bases; unmatched bases: 6. The CDR3 loop reads CSVAGGLREQYF. The CDR3 region has the DNA TGCAGCGTTGCAGGGGGATTGCGCGAGCAGTACTTC.

This clonotype came up many times. This chain connects TRBV12-3 or TRBV12-4 to TRBJ1-5; D might be TRBD1 (5 bases). Deletions cut 3 bases from V and 7 bases from J, with 10 bases between. The length of the CDR3 is 13 residues. CDR3 amino acids: CASSLFEGQPQHF. The CDR3 nucleotides are TGTGCCAGCAGTTTGTTCGAGGGGCAGCCCCAGCATTTT.

At least ten counts were recorded for this clonotype. The chain links TRBV12-3 or TRBV12-4 to TRBJ1-2, with a possible D match to TRBD1 (6 bases). The V and J ends lost 3 bases and 5 bases respectively, with 10 bases between them. There are 13 residues in the CDR3. The CDR3 is CASSFPDSYGYTF. The CDR3 bases are TGTGCCAGCAGTTTCCCGGACAGTTATGGCTACACCTTC.

CDR3 nucleotides: TGTGCCAGCAGCTTAGAAGGGCTTCAGCCCCAGCATTTT. Its protein product is CASSLEGLQPQHF. This chain joins TRBV7-8 and TRBJ1-5, with D unresolved. From germline, CDR1 is SGHVS and CDR2 FQNEAQ. This CDR3 spans 13 amino acids. V gave up 1 base and J gave up 6 bases, with 7 bases separating them.

The chain joins TRBV20-1 to TRBJ2-7, with 13 bases fitting TRBD2. The CDR3 loop spans 15 amino acids. Germline CDR1 is DFQATT and CDR2 is SNEGSKA (reference sequence). V shed 6 bases, J shed 1 base, and the junction held 6 bases outside the gene matches. The CDR3 DNA sequence: TGCAGTGCAACTAGCGGGAGGGCGGATTCCTACGAGCAGTACTTC. Translated, it gives CSATSGRADSYEQYF.

This chain joins TRBV6-1 and TRBJ2-7, with D possibly being TRBD1 or TRBD2 (5 bases each). The CDR3 is 12 residues long. The V end lost 0 bases, the J end lost 9 bases, and 9 bases lay between the germline ends. Germline V CDR1 and CDR2: MNHNS, SASEGT. CDR3 in amino acids: CASSEAGESQYF. The CDR3 nucleotides are TGTGCCAGCAGTGAAGCGGGGGAATCGCAGTACTTC.

This clonotype was observed many times. V gene TRBV12-3 or TRBV12-4 combines with J gene TRBJ1-2, with 7 bases aligning to TRBD1. The CDR3 covers 15 residues. With V trimmed by 3 bases and J by 7 bases, 11 bases remained unmatched. The CDR3 spells CASSFGQEGRGGYTF. For the CDR3, the DNA is TGTGCCAGCAGTTTCGGACAGGAAGGACGGGGTGGCTACACCTTC.

The chain recombines TRBV20-1 with TRBJ2-5; 9 nucleotides line up with TRBD2. CDR1 is DFQATT, CDR2 SNEGSKA, per germline (reference sequence). After removal of 7 bases from V and 5 bases from J, the junction contained 8 bases not matched to a gene. The CDR3 is 13 residues long. For the CDR3, the DNA is TGCAGTGGCCAGCGGGGGGTCGATGAGACCCAGTACTTC. Its translation: CSGQRGVDETQYF.

This clonotype was recorded a few times. The rearrangement joins TRBV29-1 to TRBJ1-2, with 8 bases fitting TRBD1. Trimming at V came to 3 bases and at J to 4 bases, leaving 7 bases not matched to a gene. The CDR3 runs 14 residues. Germline V gene sequence: CDR1 SQVTM, CDR2 ANQGSEA. The CDR3, as DNA: TGCAGCGTTGATCTAACCCAGGGGGCCTATGGCTACACCTTC. Translation: CSVDLTQGAYGYTF.

The chain's CDR3 is CASSRHRDRDRNVSGNTIYF. DNA of the CDR3: TGCGCCAGCAGCCGTCACCGGGACAGGGACCGGAACGTATCTGGAAACACCATATATTTT. The chain couples TRBV4-1 to TRBJ1-3, with TRBD1 identical over 9 bases. Germline loops: CDR1 MGHRA, CDR2 YSYEKL. With 4 bases clipped from V and 1 base from J, the junction kept 17 bases outside the gene matches. The CDR3 sequence is 20 residues long.

This clonotype was recorded at least ten times. V gene TRBV6-1 combines with J gene TRBJ2-5; 8 nucleotides line up with TRBD1. In germline, CDR1 is MNHNS, CDR2 SASEGT. Germline trimming cut 1 base from V and 2 bases from J; bases unmatched to any gene: 3. This CDR3 has 15 amino acids. CDR3 amino acids: CASSEGDRNQETQYF. DNA for the CDR3: TGTGCCAGCAGTGAAGGGGACAGGAATCAAGAGACCCAGTACTTC.

This clonotype showed up many times. The chain combines TRBV12-3 or TRBV12-4 with TRBJ2-7, with D perhaps TRBD1 or TRBD2 (5 bases each). This CDR3 contains 14 residues. V shed 6 bases and J shed 9 bases, with 21 bases lying between them. The chain's CDR3 is CASRQTDYGVGQYF. CDR3 DNA sequence: TGTGCCAGCAGACAGACAGACTACGGGGTGGGGCAGTACTTC.

This clonotype was seen repeatedly, ten times or more. This rearrangement joins TRBV12-5 to TRBJ2-7; maybe TRBD2 (6 bases). V was trimmed by 8 bases and J by 4 bases, leaving 15 bases between them. This CDR3 is 13 amino acids long. Looked up from germline, CDR1 is LGHNT and CDR2 is FRNRAP. Written as DNA, the CDR3 is TGTGCTAGTTCTGTAGCGGCCGCTTACGAGCAGTACTTC. Protein product: CASSVAAAYEQYF.

There are many counts of this clonotype. The genes are TRBV11-2 and TRBJ1-3; the D is unclear. Trimming removed 5 bases at V and 2 bases at J, with 7 bases between. Germline loops: CDR1 SGHAT, CDR2 FQNNGV. This CDR3 region has 13 residues. The CDR3 protein is CASSREAGNTIYF. In DNA form, the CDR3 reads TGTGCCAGCAGCCGGGAGGCTGGAAACACCATATATTTT.

This clonotype showed up just once. Just one base apart from a much larger clone, this may be a read error. The chain joins TRBV11-2 to TRBJ2-2; tentative D call: TRBD2 (5 bases). The CDR3 runs 18 residues. Germline V gives CDR1 SGHAT, CDR2 FQNNGV. CDR3 bases: TGTGCCAGCAGCTTAGGTGGGGAGCCGCGCGGCAGAACCGGGGAGCTGTGTTTT. Its translation: CASSLGGEPRGRTGELCF.

This clonotype has a count of ten or more. The rearrangement uses TRBV28 and TRBJ2-2; 9 bases match TRBD1. Germline values: CDR1 MDHEN, CDR2 SYDVKM. The CDR3 consists of 17 residues. The trim removed 2 bases at V and 2 bases at J, leaving 6 bases unmatched. CDR3 amino acids: CASSLILTGGNTGELFF. In nucleotides, the CDR3 is TGTGCCAGCAGTTTAATCCTTACAGGGGGCAACACCGGGGAGCTGTTTTTT.

At least ten counts were recorded for this clonotype. The V call is TRBV7-4, the J call TRBJ2-7; possible D gene TRBD1, 5 bases. This CDR3 is built from 11 residues. V was pared by 8 bases and J by 13 bases, with 18 bases between. Germline V gene lookup returns CDR1 SGHVT and CDR2 SQSDAQ. CDR3 loop: CASSPPRVAYF. CDR3 bases: TGTGCCAGCTCCCCCCCCAGGGTCGCATACTTC. The variable domain in full, with the rest retrieved from reference TRBV7-4 and TRBJ2-7, is GAGVSQSPRYKVAKRGRDVALRCDSISGHVTLYWYRQTLGQGSEVLTYSQSDAQRDKSGRPSGRFSAERPERSVSTLKIQRTEQGDSAVYLCASSPPRVAYFGPGTRLTVT.

Ten or more counts support this clonotype. The chain employs TRBV6-2 or TRBV6-3 and TRBJ2-7; tentatively, D is TRBD2 (6 bases). V lost 2 bases and J 2 bases, leaving 13 bases between the germline ends. CDR1 is MNHEY and CDR2 is SVGEGT in the germline V gene. The CDR3 length is 15 residues. The CDR3 sequence is CASSYGDSGTYEQYF. The CDR3 DNA is TGTGCCAGCAGTTACGGGGATAGCGGCACCTACGAGCAGTACTTC.

This clonotype occurred many times. The rearrangement uses TRBV3-1 and TRBJ2-5; 7 bases align to TRBD1. This CDR3 has 14 residues. The germline CDR1 and CDR2 sequences are LGHDT and YNNKEL (reference sequence). J lost 3 bases, V lost 6 bases, and 7 bases had no gene match. CDR3 region: CASRLETGKETQYF. The CDR3 DNA is TGTGCCAGCAGACTGGAGACAGGGAAAGAGACCCAGTACTTC.